This T cell receptor beta chain is from a study of control samples from healthy donors and cancer patients. The CDR3 contains 15 residues. Trimming stripped 1 base from V and 8 bases from J, with 18 bases between. From germline, CDR1 is SGHKS and CDR2 YYEKEE (reference sequence). Profiling relied on immunoSEQ multiplex PCR, and the TCRdb table lists in-frame clones only, not all of them. The sample has almost 90,000 clones, about 89% seen once; the top ten hold around 20%. Material: blood. The clonotype was recovered from a man aged 25 to 40 in good health. The chain has TRBV5-5 and TRBJ1-1, with D perhaps TRBD1 (6 bases). Here the CDR3 DNA reads TGTGCCAGCAGCTTGCAGGCGGGGGCGTTAGGGGAAGCTTTCTTT. Residues: CASSLQAGALGEAFF.